These T cell receptor beta chains were read from a single sample in a study of identical twins. Each CDR3 protein gets one entry after TCRdb re-called the 5' RACE reads with MiXCR. The table shows approximately 94,000 distinct CDR3 sequences, with 5.9% occurring only once. What was sequenced was memory T cells sorted from blood. These receptors were obtained from a woman between 50 and 59 years old in good health. Each CDR3 is given with its conserved first and last residue. The D gene is left open where the match is weak. Rows give clone size only sometimes, using once, few, many, or a class for an expanded clone.

many,.,TRBJ2-5,TRBV11-2,TGTGCCAGCAGCTTAGATCCCCCATCCGGGTGGGAGACCCAGTACTTC,CASSLDPPSGWETQYF
many,.,TRBJ1-5,TRBV6-2/TRBV6-3,TGTGCCAGCAGCCGACCCCTCTGGGCTGGGCGCAATCAGCCCCAGCATTTT,CASSRPLWAGRNQPQHF
many,.,TRBJ2-5,TRBV7-9,TGTGCCAGCAGCTTACTGACGGGAGAGACCCAGTACTTC,CASSLLTGETQYF
.,TRBD2,TRBJ2-1,TRBV6-4,TGTGCCAGCAGTGACTTCAGCGGGAGCTCCTACAATGAGCAGTTCTTC,CASSDFSGSSYNEQFF
few,.,TRBJ2-7,TRBV19,TGTGCCAGTAGCCCCCTGAGGGGGGAGTCCGAGCAGTACTTC,CASSPLRGESEQYF
many,.,TRBJ1-1,TRBV3-1,TGTGCCAGCTCCTGGGTGAACACTGAAGCTTTCTTT,CASSWVNTEAFF
many,TRBD1,TRBJ1-5,TRBV19,TGTGCCACGGACAGGGGGCGTCTTTATAGCAATCAGCCCCAGCATTTT,CATDRGRLYSNQPQHF
.,.,TRBJ2-1,TRBV20-1,TGCAGTGCTAGAGATTTAGGGGTCTATGAGCAGTTCTTC,CSARDLGVYEQFF
.,TRBD2,TRBJ2-6,TRBV6-6,TGTGCCACCCTTGGGACTAGCGGGAAAGTTGCCTCTGGGGCCAACGTCCTGACTTTC,CATLGTSGKVASGANVLTF
.,TRBD2,TRBJ2-5,TRBV20-1,TGCAGTGCTAGATCCCAGGGACTAGCGGGAGGGAAGACCCAGTACTTC,CSARSQGLAGGKTQYF
many,TRBD1,TRBJ2-7,TRBV29-1,TGCAGCGTTACAGGACAGGGGTACGAGCAGTACTTC,CSVTGQGYEQYF
.,.,TRBJ2-3,TRBV7-4,TGTGCCAGCAGCTTTGGATCCTGG,CASSFGSW
.,.,TRBJ2-5,TRBV9,TGTGCCAGCAGCGTAAGGGCCGGAAAAGAGACCCAGTACTTC,CASSVRAGKETQYF
many,.,TRBJ1-3,TRBV15,TGTGCCACCAGGTCAGGAAGCTCTGGAAACACCATATATTTT,CATRSGSSGNTIYF
many,.,TRBJ1-2,TRBV20-1,TGCAGTGCTAGAGATCTGACATTCCCTAACTATGGCTACACCTTC,CSARDLTFPNYGYTF
many,TRBD2,TRBJ2-3,TRBV20-1,TGCAGTGCTAGAGGGGGCGGGAGAGCAGATACGCAGTATTTT,CSARGGGRADTQYF
.,TRBD1,TRBJ2-3,TRBV18,TGTGCCAGCTCACCGGGGACAGGGGTAGATACGCAGTATTTT,CASSPGTGVDTQYF
few,.,TRBJ2-5,TRBV4-1,TGCGCCAGCAGCCAGGACCAAGTCGGGGGCTCAGAGACCCAGTACTTC,CASSQDQVGGSETQYF
many,.,TRBJ2-1,TRBV7-8,TGTGCCAGCAGCTTTTTAACGACAACCTACAATGAGCAGTTCTTC,CASSFLTTTYNEQFF
many,.,TRBJ1-6,TRBV25-1,TGTGCCAGCTGCTCCGGGTTCTCGTCTAGCTCCTATAATTCACCCCTCCACTTT,CASCSGFSSSSYNSPLHF
.,.,TRBJ2-7,TRBV19,TGTGCCAGTAGTATAAACCTGGGGGAATACGAGCAGTACTTC,CASSINLGEYEQYF
many,TRBD1,TRBJ1-1,TRBV4-1,TGCGCCAGCAGCCAAATGACAGGGGGCGCCGACACTGAAGCTTTCTTT,CASSQMTGGADTEAFF
many,.,TRBJ1-1,TRBV6-5,TGTGCCAGCAAGCAGGGAAGTGGAACTGAAGCTTTCTTT,CASKQGSGTEAFF
few,.,TRBJ1-5,TRBV30,TGTGCCCTATCCTGGGGGGACCGCCAGCCCCAGCATTTT,CALSWGDRQPQHF
.,TRBD2,TRBJ2-1,TRBV11-2,TGTGCCAGCAGCTTAGTAGGACTAGCGGGAGATGAGCAGTTCTTC,CASSLVGLAGDEQFF
many,.,TRBJ1-5,TRBV27,TGTGCCAGCAGTACCGTTGGGCAGGGGAGGAATCAGCCCCAGCATTTT,CASSTVGQGRNQPQHF
.,.,TRBJ2-1,TRBV20-1,TGCAGTGCTAGAGATGGGAGAGGCCCATATTATAGTGAGCAGTTCTTC,CSARDGRGPYYSEQFF
many,.,TRBJ1-2,TRBV5-1,TGCGCCAGCAGCTTGGATGTGGGGAGCTATGGCTACACCTTC,CASSLDVGSYGYTF
few,TRBD1,TRBJ2-3,TRBV11-2,TGTGCCAGCAGCCGCCGGGACAGGGGGCGCGCAGATACGCAGTATTTT,CASSRRDRGRADTQYF
many,.,TRBJ1-4,TRBV12-3/TRBV12-4,TGTGCCAGCAGTTGGCGGGAAAATGAAAAACTGTTTTTT,CASSWRENEKLFF
many,TRBD1,TRBJ2-1,TRBV9,TGTGCCAGCAGCGTAGTATGGGGACAGGGGATCTACAATGAGCAGTTCTTC,CASSVVWGQGIYNEQFF
few,TRBD1,TRBJ2-1,TRBV11-1,TGTGCCAGCAGTATACAACAGGGGCCGTACAATGAGCAGTTCTTC,CASSIQQGPYNEQFF
many,TRBD1,TRBJ1-2,TRBV24-1,TGTGCCACCAGTGATACAGGGGGCGCGAACTATGGCTACACCTTC,CATSDTGGANYGYTF
many,.,TRBJ2-1,TRBV29-1,TGCAGCGTCGCTCACCTAAGGACAGAGCAGTTCTTC,CSVAHLRTEQFF
many,TRBD2,TRBJ2-3,TRBV28,TGTGCCAGCAGTTCGCTAGCGGAATATAGCACAGATACGCAGTATTTT,CASSSLAEYSTDTQYF
.,TRBD2,TRBJ2-1,TRBV7-6,TGTGCCAGCAGCCCAGTAGGGAGCGGGAGCTCCTACAATGAGCAGTTCTTC,CASSPVGSGSSYNEQFF
many,.,TRBJ1-5,TRBV20-1,TGCAGTGCTAGTAGCGGGGGGAAGGGCAATCAGCCCCAGCATTTT,CSASSGGKGNQPQHF
.,TRBD2,TRBJ2-1,TRBV5-1,TGCGCCAGCAGCTTATCGAGCGGGAGCGGTAATGAGCAGTTCTTC,CASSLSSGSGNEQFF
many,TRBD1,TRBJ1-6,TRBV5-1,TGCGCCAGCAGCCCAGGGACAGGGAGAGGAAATTCACCCCTCCACTTT,CASSPGTGRGNSPLHF
few,.,TRBJ2-3,TRBV19,TGTGCCAGTAGTACAGGACCGGGACTCCTACGTGATACGCAGTATTTT,CASSTGPGLLRDTQYF
many,TRBD2,TRBJ2-3,TRBV11-2,TGTGCCAGCAGCTTATCCCCTAGCGGGGGGGGGGATACGCAGTATTTT,CASSLSPSGGGDTQYF
many,.,TRBJ1-2,TRBV29-1,TGCAGCGTTGGGTACCAGGGGAGCGGCTACACCTTC,CSVGYQGSGYTF
many,.,TRBJ2-3,TRBV5-1,TGCGCCAGCAGCCCCCTACCCGCGGGAAGCACAGATACGCAGTATTTT,CASSPLPAGSTDTQYF
many,.,TRBJ1-2,TRBV29-1,TGCAGCGTTGCCCCGCGACTGAAGAACTATGGCTACACCTTC,CSVAPRLKNYGYTF
few,TRBD2,TRBJ2-1,TRBV10-3,TGTGCCATCAGTGAAGGGCGGGAGTATGAGCAGTTCTTC,CAISEGREYEQFF
.,.,TRBJ1-4,TRBV12-3/TRBV12-4,TGTGCCAGCAGCCTTTCGGGGACTGAAAAACTGTTTTTT,CASSLSGTEKLFF
many,.,TRBJ1-2,TRBV27,TGTGCCAGCAGTTCAGGCCTCGACAGGCCAAACTATGGCTACACCTTC,CASSSGLDRPNYGYTF
.,.,TRBJ2-5,TRBV6-1,TGTGCCAGCAGTGAATGGGGTATCCAAGAGACCCAGTACTTC,CASSEWGIQETQYF
.,.,TRBJ2-6,TRBV5-5,TGTGCCAGCACCCCAGTAGGGTCTGGGGCCAACGTCCTGACTTTC,CASTPVGSGANVLTF
many,.,TRBJ2-3,TRBV5-1,TGCGCCAGCAGCTTTATGGGAGGTGGCACAGATACGCAGTATTTT,CASSFMGGGTDTQYF
.,.,TRBJ2-4,TRBV24-1,TGTGCCACCAGTGATTCCAGTGCCCTAGCCAAAAACATTCAGTACTTC,CATSDSSALAKNIQYF
many,.,TRBJ2-3,TRBV12-3/TRBV12-4,TGTGCCAGCAGTCCGCAAGGGGTGGATACGCAGTATTTT,CASSPQGVDTQYF
many,TRBD2,TRBJ2-1,TRBV20-1,TGCAGTGCTAGAGATATCGGACTAGCGGGTAGGATAAATGAGCAGTTCTTC,CSARDIGLAGRINEQFF
many,.,TRBJ2-1,TRBV19,TGTGCCAGTAGTAGAGACGGAAGCTTCTACAATGAGCAGTTCTTC,CASSRDGSFYNEQFF